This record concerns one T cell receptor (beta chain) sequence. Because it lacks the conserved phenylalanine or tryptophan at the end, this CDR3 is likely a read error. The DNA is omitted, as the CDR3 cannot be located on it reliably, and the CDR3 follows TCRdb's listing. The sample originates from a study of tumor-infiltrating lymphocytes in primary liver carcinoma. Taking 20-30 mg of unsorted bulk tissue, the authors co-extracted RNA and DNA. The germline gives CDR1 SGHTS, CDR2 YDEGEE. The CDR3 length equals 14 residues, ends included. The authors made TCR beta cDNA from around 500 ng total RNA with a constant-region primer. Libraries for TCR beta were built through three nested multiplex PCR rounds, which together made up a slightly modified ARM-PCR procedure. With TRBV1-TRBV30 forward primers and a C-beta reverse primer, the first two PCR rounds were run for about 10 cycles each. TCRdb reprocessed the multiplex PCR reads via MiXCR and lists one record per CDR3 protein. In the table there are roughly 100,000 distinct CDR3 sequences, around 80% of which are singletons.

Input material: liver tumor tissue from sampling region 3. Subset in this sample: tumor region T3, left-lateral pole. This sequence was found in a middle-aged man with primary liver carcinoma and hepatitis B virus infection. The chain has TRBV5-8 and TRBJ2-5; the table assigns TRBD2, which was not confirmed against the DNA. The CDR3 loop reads CASSFGTSGETLYI.